The 25 T cell receptor beta chains in this list originate from one sample, sequenced in a study of T cell responses to AZD1222 COVID-19 vaccine. Sequencing was performed with immunoSEQ multiplex PCR; in TCRdb, only in-frame clones are kept and a portion is missing. This repertoire shows 150,000 or so clones, 90% to 95% found once; its top ten account for more than 8%. This specimen was peripheral blood, taken on day 0 of AZD1222 vaccination. The source is an adult in good health.

The gene calls are TRBV2 and TRBJ2-3; 10 nucleotides align to TRBD2. The germline gives CDR1 SNHLY, CDR2 FYNNEI. The CDR3 is 19 residues long. The V segment lost 7 bases and the J segment 4 bases; nucleotides outside the gene matches: 20. In DNA, the CDR3 is TGTGCCAGCATACTAGCGGGGCACACAGCAGCCCGGGAGGCAGATACGCAGTATTTT. Residues: CASILAGHTAAREADTQYF.

The chain uses TRBV11-3 and TRBJ1-4, with D uncertain. With 0 bases removed from V and 3 bases from J, the gap between germline ends came to 11 bases. Germline CDR1 reads SGHNT; CDR2 reads YENEEA. The CDR3 totals 16 residues. The DNA for the CDR3 is TGTGCCAGCAGCTTAGACCAAGGAGGAGCTAATGAAAAACTGTTTTTT. It yields the protein CASSLDQGGANEKLFF.

The V gene is TRBV3-1 (or the pseudogene TRBV3-2), the J gene TRBJ1-1; 11 bases map to TRBD1. Germline loops: CDR1 LGHDT, CDR2 YNNKEL (reference sequence). J was trimmed by 3 bases and V by 4 bases; bases with no gene match: 7. The CDR3 extends over 16 amino acids. CDR3 sequence: CASSPGQGAQDTEAFF. The CDR3 region has the DNA TGTGCCAGCAGCCCAGGACAGGGGGCGCAGGACACTGAAGCTTTCTTT.

CDR3 protein: CASSPGMLYYEQYF. CDR3 nucleotide sequence: TGTGCCAGCAGCCCCGGGATGCTATACTACGAGCAGTACTTC. The chain carries TRBV5-5 and TRBJ2-7; weak D call: TRBD2 (5 bases). The germline V and J ends were trimmed by 4 bases and 3 bases, with 14 bases remaining between them. Germline CDR1 reads SGHKS; CDR2 reads YYEKEE (reference sequence). The CDR3 spans 14 residues.

The chain combines TRBV18 with TRBJ1-4; TRBD1 matches 8 bases. V was clipped by 3 bases and J by 4 bases; unmatched bases: 4. The germline V gene encodes CDR1 KGHSH and CDR2 LQKENI. The CDR3 is 15 amino acids. The chain's CDR3 is CASSPTTGVNEKLFF. The CDR3 DNA reads as TGTGCCAGCTCACCGACGACAGGGGTTAATGAAAAACTGTTTTTT. Together with reference TRBV18 and TRBJ1-4, the CDR3 gives the full variable domain: NAGVMQNPRHLVRRRGQEARLRCSPMKGHSHVYWYRQLPEEGLKFMVYLQKENIIDESGMPKERFSAEFPKEGPSILRIQQVVRGDSAAYFCASSPTTGVNEKLFFGSGTQLSVL.

The chain carries TRBV20-1 and TRBJ1-4; TRBD1 is a possible D gene (5 bases). V was trimmed by 3 bases and J by 3 bases, leaving 8 bases between them. The germline V gene encodes CDR1 DFQATT and CDR2 SNEGSKA (reference sequence). The CDR3 totals 13 residues. CDR3 amino acids: CSASGGPNEKLFF. In DNA, the CDR3 is TGCAGTGCTAGTGGGGGACCTAATGAAAAACTGTTTTTT.

The chain carries TRBV9 and TRBJ1-3; no definite D call. The V end lost 0 bases, the J end lost 0 bases, and 7 bases lay between the germline ends. The CDR3 has 15 residues. Germline V gene lookup returns CDR1 SGDLS and CDR2 YYNGEE. CDR3 residues: CASSVGHLSGNTIYF. For the CDR3, the DNA is TGTGCCAGCAGCGTAGGGCATCTCTCTGGAAACACCATATATTTT. Full variable domain (remainder filled in from reference TRBV9 and TRBJ1-3): DSGVTQTPKHLITATGQRVTLRCSPRSGDLSVYWYQQSLDQGLQFLIQYYNGEERAKGNILERFSAQQFPDLHSELNLSSLELGDSALYFCASSVGHLSGNTIYFGEGSWLTVV.

The V call is TRBV11-3, the J call TRBJ2-5; TRBD1 might be the D (6 bases). There are 15 residues in the CDR3. The V gene lost 4 bases and the J gene lost 2 bases, with 14 bases spanning the gap. Germline assignment: CDR1 SGHNT and CDR2 YENEEA. CDR3 DNA: TGTGCCAGCAGCTCGAGAACAGGGTGGCAAGAGACCCAGTACTTC. Amino acid sequence: CASSSRTGWQETQYF.

The rearrangement joins TRBV19 to TRBJ1-2, with unresolved D. The germline V gene has CDR1 LNHDA and CDR2 SQIVND (reference sequence). Between the trimmed V and J ends, which lost 7 bases and 6 bases, there was a span of 15 bases. CDR3 length: 13 amino acids. CDR3 loop: CASKKSKHDGYTF. The CDR3 DNA is TGTGCCAGTAAAAAAAGTAAGCACGATGGCTACACCTTC.

The J gene is TRBJ2-1, the V gene TRBV4-2; 8 bases are a match to TRBD2. Looked up from germline, CDR1 is LGHNA and CDR2 is YNFKEQ. J lost 15 bases, V lost 0 bases, and 13 bases had no gene match. The CDR3 extends over 15 amino acids. The CDR3 loop reads CASSQEESYGTRRFF. The CDR3 DNA reads as TGTGCCAGCAGCCAAGAAGAATCCTACGGGACTAGGCGGTTCTTC.

The gene calls are TRBV18 and TRBJ2-4; 9 bases map to TRBD1. The CDR3 consists of 16 residues. The V gene's germline CDR1 is KGHSH and CDR2 LQKENI. Germline trimming cut 0 bases from V and 1 base from J; bases unmatched to any gene: 1. The CDR3 loop is CASSPPGQGAKNIQYF. CDR3 coding DNA: TGTGCCAGCTCACCACCGGGACAGGGTGCCAAAAACATTCAGTACTTC.

Only one count was recorded for this clone. The chain couples TRBV12-5 to TRBJ1-5; 7 nucleotides align to TRBD1. The CDR3 totals 15 residues. Germline CDR1 is LGHNT and CDR2 is FRNRAP. J gave up 4 bases and V 3 bases, and 6 bases lay outside the gene matches. CDR3 DNA: TGTGCTAGTGGTTTTGGCAGGGGGGCTAATCAGCCCCAGCATTTT. It specifies CASGFGRGANQPQHF.

This chain links TRBV3-1 (or the pseudogene TRBV3-2) with TRBJ1-4; no clear D. The CDR3 length is 15 residues. V dropped 4 bases and J dropped 1 base, with 10 bases sitting between them. Germline V gene data show CDR1 as LGHDT and CDR2 as YNNKEL (reference sequence). The CDR3 sequence: CASSRQPGTNEKLFF. DNA of the CDR3: TGTGCCAGCAGCCGCCAGCCTGGAACTAATGAAAAACTGTTTTTT.

The V gene is TRBV19, the J gene TRBJ1-2, with 8 positions matching TRBD1. CDR3 length: 15 residues. Germline lookup yields CDR1 LNHDA and CDR2 SQIVND (reference sequence). The ends lost 5 bases at V and 2 bases at J; junction bases unmatched: 7. CDR3 residues: CASSGTGGVNYGYTF. CDR3 DNA: TGTGCCAGTAGTGGAACAGGGGGAGTAAACTATGGCTACACCTTC.

This clone was seen a single time. V gene TRBV19 combines with J gene TRBJ2-6; TRBD2 matches at 10 bases. V was clipped by 7 bases and J by 2 bases; unmatched bases: 17. CDR1 is LNHDA and CDR2 is SQIVND in the germline V gene (reference sequence). The CDR3 contains 20 residues. The CDR3 here is CASTSIAGGTFRTGANVLTF. In nucleotides, the CDR3 is TGTGCCAGTACTTCGATAGCGGGGGGTACCTTCAGGACTGGGGCCAACGTCCTGACTTTC.

The chain has TRBV3-1 (or the pseudogene TRBV3-2) and TRBJ1-6, with D hard to call. The CDR3 spans 18 residues. The V gene lost 4 bases and the J gene lost 5 bases, with 21 bases spanning the gap. CDR1 is LGHDT and CDR2 is YNNKEL in the germline V gene (reference sequence). The DNA for the CDR3 is TGTGCCAGCAGCCCCTTGGTTCCCATCATACATCATAATTCACCCCTCCACTTT. Its translation: CASSPLVPIIHHNSPLHF.

The table lists this clone with a count of one. CDR3 bases: TGTGCCAGCAGCCCTGGACTAGGATCAGATACGCAGTATTTT. It encodes CASSPGLGSDTQYF. V and J are TRBV7-3 and TRBJ2-3, with 7 bases aligning to TRBD2. CDR1 and CDR2 (germline): SGHTA, FQGTGA. J gave up 4 bases and V 5 bases, and 6 bases lay outside the gene matches. There are 14 residues in the CDR3. Full variable domain (remainder filled in from reference TRBV7-3 and TRBJ2-3): GAGVSQTPSNKVTEKGKYVELRCDPISGHTALYWYRQSLGQGPEFLIYFQGTGAADDSGLPNDRFFAVRPEGSVSTLKIQRTERGDSAVYLCASSPGLGSDTQYFGPGTRLTVL.

This rearrangement joins TRBV6-2 or TRBV6-3 to TRBJ1-2; 9 bases line up with TRBD1. Germline-derived CDR1 and CDR2 are MNHEY and SVGEGT. This CDR3 is built from 17 residues. J gave up 6 bases and V 5 bases, and 16 bases lay outside the gene matches. DNA of the CDR3: TGTGCCAGCAGTCCGTCCGTGGGACAGGGATACGGGAATGGCTACACCTTC. Its protein product is CASSPSVGQGYGNGYTF.

The V call is TRBV5-1, the J call TRBJ2-7; 7 positions agree with TRBD1. The V gene end was trimmed by 7 bases and the J gene end by 7 bases; junction bases not matched to a gene: 14. There are 14 residues in the CDR3. In germline, CDR1 is SGHRS, CDR2 YFSETQ. CDR3 loop: CASGRQGSIGEQYF. CDR3 nucleotides: TGCGCCAGCGGCCGACAGGGAAGTATAGGGGAGCAGTACTTC.

V and J are TRBV27 and TRBJ1-2; a possible D gene is TRBD1 (5 bases). CDR3 length equals 14 residues. Germline CDR1 MNHEY, CDR2 SMNVEV (reference sequence). The germline V and J ends were trimmed by 5 bases and 4 bases, with 14 bases remaining between them. CDR3 in amino acids: CASSQSGLSYGYTF. Here the CDR3 DNA reads TGTGCCAGCAGTCAATCGGGACTCTCCTATGGCTACACCTTC.

The genes are TRBV2 and TRBJ2-3; 9 nucleotides align to TRBD2. The CDR3 runs 16 residues. Germline assignment: CDR1 SNHLY and CDR2 FYNNEI. J was trimmed by 1 base and V by 3 bases; bases with no gene match: 5. The CDR3 nucleotides read TGTGCCAGCAGTGATATAGCGGGGGACCGCACAGATACGCAGTATTTT. Encoded protein: CASSDIAGDRTDTQYF.

The V and J genes are TRBV7-2 and TRBJ1-2, with D perhaps TRBD1 (6 bases). Germline CDR1 is SGHTA and CDR2 is FQGNSA. CDR3 length: 13 amino acids. V lost 5 bases and J lost 5, with 12 bases in between. The CDR3: CASSPNRVYGYTF. The DNA for the CDR3 is TGTGCCAGCAGCCCAAACAGGGTTTATGGCTACACCTTC.

This chain joins TRBV28 and TRBJ1-2; D uncertain. Germline assignment: CDR1 MDHEN and CDR2 SYDVKM. Trimming took off 3 bases at V and 2 bases at J, with 7 bases between the two ends. The CDR3 totals 13 residues. The CDR3 here is CASSFVSNYGYTF. The CDR3, as DNA: TGTGCCAGCAGTTTTGTTTCGAACTATGGCTACACCTTC.

The chain carries TRBV9 and TRBJ1-6; D remains ambiguous. Trimming stripped 4 bases from V and 6 bases from J, with 14 bases between. This CDR3 region has 15 residues. Germline values: CDR1 SGDLS, CDR2 YYNGEE. CDR3 sequence reads: CASSTTDGFNSPLHF. The CDR3 region has the DNA TGTGCCAGCAGCACAACCGACGGTTTTAATTCACCCCTCCACTTT.

The chain links TRBV19 to TRBJ2-7, with a tentative D call TRBD2 (6 bases). The CDR3 sequence is 14 residues long. V was clipped by 2 bases and J by 1 base, with 9 bases between them. Germline CDR1 is LNHDA and CDR2 is SQIVND (reference sequence). The CDR3 region is CASSIPGESYEQYF. CDR3 bases: TGTGCCAGTAGTATACCGGGGGAATCCTACGAGCAGTACTTC.